This is a list of T cell receptor beta chains from one sample in a study of CD8 T cells in ankylosing spondylitis. Each CDR3 protein is one row after TCRdb ran MiXCR on the 5' RACE reads. This table has fewer than 500,000 distinct CDR3 sequences, 25% to 30% appearing once. Sequencing was performed on blood, either unsorted or a sorted T cell fraction (not recorded which). These receptors came from a male donor with ankylosing spondylitis. The CDR3 runs from the conserved cysteine through the conserved F or W. D genes are given only for firm matches. Size is stated for part of the rows, as once, few or many counts, or as a class when the clone is expanded.

>.|.|TRBV2|TRBJ1-2
CASSINYGYTF
TGTGCCAGCAGTATAAACTATGGCTACACCTTC
>TRBD2|.|TRBV12-3/TRBV12-4|TRBJ2-7
CASSPIAGSSYEQYF
TGTGCCAGCAGCCCTATAGCGGGTAGTTCCTACGAGCAGTACTTC
>.|few|TRBV6-2/TRBV6-3|TRBJ2-1
CASSSLRANEQFF
TGTGCCAGCAGTTCGCTCAGGGCTAATGAGCAGTTCTTC
>.|few|TRBV12-3/TRBV12-4|TRBJ2-3
CASSLEGFDTQYF
TGTGCCAGCAGTTTAGAGGGATTCGATACGCAGTATTTT
>.|.|TRBV20-1|TRBJ2-5
CSAFRLDGETQYF
TGCAGTGCTTTTAGACTAGACGGGGAGACCCAGTACTTC
>TRBD2|.|TRBV11-1|TRBJ2-5
CASSFLGLAGGLGETQYF
TGTGCCAGCAGCTTCCTGGGACTAGCGGGAGGATTGGGAGAGACCCAGTACTTC
>.|few|TRBV7-9|TRBJ1-6
CASSPRWGRGSSPLHF
TGTGCCAGCAGCCCGCGCTGGGGCAGGGGAAGTTCACCCCTCCACTTT
>TRBD1|.|TRBV29-1|TRBJ1-2
CSVKGDREGLYGYTF
TGCAGCGTTAAAGGAGACAGGGAAGGGCTCTATGGCTACACCTTC
>.|.|TRBV11-2|TRBJ1-1
CASSLDRGRVGTEAFF
TGTGCCAGCAGCTTAGATAGGGGCAGGGTTGGCACTGAAGCTTTCTTT
>.|once|TRBV5-6|TRBJ2-3
CASSLARGLHTDTQYF
TGTGCCAGCAGCTTGGCTCGGGGACTCCACACAGATACGCAGTATTTT
>.|few|TRBV20-1|TRBJ2-2
CSARDPLAGELFF
TGCAGTGCTAGAGATCCGTTGGCCGGGGAGCTGTTTTTT
>.|.|TRBV14|TRBJ2-1
CASSQVGGWEQFF
TGTGCCAGCAGCCAAGTAGGGGGTTGGGAGCAGTTCTTC
>.|.|TRBV7-8|TRBJ2-1
CASSPLDTGKQFF
TGTGCCAGCAGCCCCCTGGACACCGGGAAGCAGTTCTTC
>TRBD1|few|TRBV5-1|TRBJ2-2
CASRSTGGPGELFF
TGCGCCAGCAGATCAACAGGGGGTCCCGGGGAGCTGTTTTTT
>.|.|TRBV12-3/TRBV12-4|TRBJ1-2
CASSFLTYGYTF
TGTGCCAGCAGTTTCCTAACCTATGGCTACACCTTC
>.|once|TRBV7-2|TRBJ1-6
CASSWPDRRSPLHF
TGTGCCAGCAGCTGGCCAGACCGAAGGTCACCCCTCCACTTT
>.|few|TRBV7-9|TRBJ2-3
CASSLARPGTDTQYF
TGTGCCAGCAGCTTAGCAAGGCCCGGGACAGATACGCAGTATTTT
>.|few|TRBV7-9|TRBJ2-1
CASSSQGFNEQFF
TGTGCCAGCAGCTCTCAAGGGTTCAATGAGCAGTTCTTC
>.|.|TRBV24-1|TRBJ1-2
CATSEGGGYTF
TGTGCCACCAGTGAAGGAGGTGGCTACACCTTC
>.|.|TRBV15|TRBJ1-4
CATSRALGQFDEKLFF
TGTGCCACCAGCAGAGCCCTCGGACAGTTTGATGAAAAACTGTTTTTT
>.|many|TRBV12-3/TRBV12-4|TRBJ1-5
CASSLGGLEQPQHF
TGTGCCAGCAGTTTAGGAGGGCTCGAACAGCCCCAGCATTTT
>TRBD1|few|TRBV24-1|TRBJ1-5
CATSVVGTDQVFNQPQHF
TGTGCCACCAGTGTCGTAGGGACAGATCAAGTCTTCAATCAGCCCCAGCATTTT
>.|.|TRBV6-1|TRBJ1-6
CAIHGAKRGSPLHF
TGTGCCATCCACGGAGCCAAACGCGGTTCACCCCTCCACTTT
>TRBD1|.|TRBV5-1|TRBJ2-7
CASSLEGQGGIYEQYF
TGCGCCAGCAGCTTGGAGGGACAGGGTGGTATCTACGAGCAGTACTTC
>.|few|TRBV24-1|TRBJ2-1
CATSDFSGPYNEQFF
TGTGCCACCAGTGATTTTTCCGGGCCCTACAATGAGCAGTTCTTC
>TRBD1|few|TRBV20-1|TRBJ1-1
CSAKITGTGGTEAFF
TGCAGTGCTAAAATAACCGGGACAGGGGGGACTGAAGCTTTCTTT
>TRBD1|few|TRBV3-1|TRBJ1-2
CASSQEPRGYGYTF
TGTGCCAGCAGCCAAGAACCCAGGGGGTATGGCTACACCTTC
>TRBD2|.|TRBV20-1|TRBJ2-3
CSARPVAGTDTQYF
TGCAGTGCTAGACCTGTAGCGGGAACAGATACGCAGTATTTT